This section outlines one T cell receptor beta chain sequence together with its context. This sample was taken from a study of CXCR3-negative and CXCR3-positive naive CD8 T cells. Germline CDR1 MDHEN, CDR2 SYDVKM. There are 15 residues in the CDR3. CD45RO-CCR7+CD27+CD95- expression identified naive CD8+ T cells. The method, 5' RACE with UMI labels, was used to prepare the TRB cDNA libraries. One entry per CDR3 protein, without DNA, is what TCRdb gives after re-calling the 5' RACE reads. The repertoire shows about 62,000 distinct CDR3 sequences; the top ten hold approximately 4.5%. The sample consisted of naive CXCR3- CD8+ T cells from blood. Subset in this sample: CD45RO-CCR7+CD27+CD95- naive CD8+ T cells lacking CXCR3 (TNR3-). This receptor was obtained from a human donor in good health. Some clones in this sample may be carry-over from other donors' samples. The chain couples TRBV28 to TRBJ2-7; the TCRdb D gene call, TRBD1, has no DNA to confirm it. The CDR3 loop reads CASSLPRTGVDEQYF.